This paragraph covers one T cell receptor (beta chain) sequence. What it binds is unknown. With the read ending 3 residues before the CDR3 end, the germline J gene is used to fill in that end. The source of the sample is a study of T cells in women clearing cervical HPV infection. About the research overall: Only a few women had HLA typing results available. Whole-study findings and limits: TRBV6-7 relative abundance averaged 0.11% in cases and approximately 0.15% in controls.

Germline V gene lookup returns CDR1 SGDLS and CDR2 YYNGEE. There are 19 residues in the CDR3. V shed 9 bases and J 7 bases; nucleotides not matched to a gene: 24. Using immunoSEQ multiplex PCR, the repertoire was profiled, and TCRdb retains in-frame clones only, with some absent. The table for this sample gives about 23,000 clones. The source of this sequence is a woman between 18 and 70 years old with a cervical HPV16 infection that either progressed to CIN3+ or cleared (not recorded which). The V gene is TRBV9, the J gene TRBJ2-1; 11 bases line up with TRBD2. Sequenced sample: blood buffy coat. CDR3 sequence: CATTATTGDVLAGANEQFF. Incomplete CDR3 DNA: TGTGCCACAACCGCGACCACAGGGGATGTACTAGCGGGAGCTAATGAG.